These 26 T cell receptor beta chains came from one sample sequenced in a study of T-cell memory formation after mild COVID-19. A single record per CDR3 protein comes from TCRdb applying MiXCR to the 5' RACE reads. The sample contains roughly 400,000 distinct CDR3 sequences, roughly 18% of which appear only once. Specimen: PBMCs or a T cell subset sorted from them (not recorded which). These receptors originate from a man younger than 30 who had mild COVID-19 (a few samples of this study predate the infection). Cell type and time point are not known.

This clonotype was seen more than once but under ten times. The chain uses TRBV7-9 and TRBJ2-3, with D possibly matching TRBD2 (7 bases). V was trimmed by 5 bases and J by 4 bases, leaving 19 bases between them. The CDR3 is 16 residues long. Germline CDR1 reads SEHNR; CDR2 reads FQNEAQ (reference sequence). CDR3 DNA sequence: TGTGCCAGCAGCACGATCGCGGGGGCAGGTTCAGATACGCAGTATTTT. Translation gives CASSTIAGAGSDTQYF. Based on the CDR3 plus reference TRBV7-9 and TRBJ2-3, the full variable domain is DTGVSQNPRHKITKRGQNVTFRCDPISEHNRLYWYRQTLGQGPEFLTYFQNEAQLEKSRLLSDRFSAERPKGSFSTLEIQRTEQGDSAMYLCASSTIAGAGSDTQYFGPGTRLTVL.

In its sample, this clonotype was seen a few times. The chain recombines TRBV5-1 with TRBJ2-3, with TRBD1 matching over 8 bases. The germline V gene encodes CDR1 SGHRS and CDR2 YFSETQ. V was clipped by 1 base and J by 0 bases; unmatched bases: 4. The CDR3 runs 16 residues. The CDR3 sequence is CASSLPTGASTDTQYF. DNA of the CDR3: TGCGCCAGCAGCTTGCCGACAGGGGCTAGCACAGATACGCAGTATTTT. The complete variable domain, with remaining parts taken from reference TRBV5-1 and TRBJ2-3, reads KAGVTQTPRYLIKTRGQQVTLSCSPISGHRSVSWYQQTPGQGLQFLFEYFSETQRNKGNFPGRFSGRQFSNSRSEMNVSTLELGDSALYLCASSLPTGASTDTQYFGPGTRLTVL.

The CDR3 DNA is TGTGCCAGCAGTTACGAGGTTCGTTCACCCCTCCACTTT. Its translation is CASSYEVRSPLHF. The chain has TRBV27 and TRBJ1-6; D remains unclear. The CDR3 length is 13 residues. V was trimmed by 4 bases and J by 9 bases, leaving 10 bases between them. Germline CDR1 MNHEY, CDR2 SMNVEV (reference sequence).

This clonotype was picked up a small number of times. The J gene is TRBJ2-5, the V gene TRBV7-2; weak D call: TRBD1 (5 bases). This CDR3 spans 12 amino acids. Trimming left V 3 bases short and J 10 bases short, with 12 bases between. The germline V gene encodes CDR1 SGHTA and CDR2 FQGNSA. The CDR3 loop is CASSFDSLNQYF. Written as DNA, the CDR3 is TGTGCCAGCAGCTTCGACAGCCTTAACCAGTACTTC.

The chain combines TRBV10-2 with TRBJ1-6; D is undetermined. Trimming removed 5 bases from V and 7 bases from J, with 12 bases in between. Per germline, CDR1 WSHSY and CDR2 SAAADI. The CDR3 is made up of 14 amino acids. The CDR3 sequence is CASSNGLINSPLHF. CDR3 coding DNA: TGCGCCAGCAGTAACGGACTGATAAATTCACCCCTCCACTTT.

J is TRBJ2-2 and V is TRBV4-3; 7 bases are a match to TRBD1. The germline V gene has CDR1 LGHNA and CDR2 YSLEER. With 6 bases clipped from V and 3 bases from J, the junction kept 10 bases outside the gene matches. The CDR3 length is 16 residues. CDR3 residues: CASSPTGAPDTGELFF. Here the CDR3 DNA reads TGCGCCAGCAGTCCTACAGGGGCCCCCGACACCGGGGAGCTGTTTTTT.

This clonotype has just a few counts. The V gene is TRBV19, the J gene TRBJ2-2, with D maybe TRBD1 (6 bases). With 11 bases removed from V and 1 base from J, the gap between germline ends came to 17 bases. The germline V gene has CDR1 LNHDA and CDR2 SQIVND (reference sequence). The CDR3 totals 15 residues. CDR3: CASLPGHMNTGELFF. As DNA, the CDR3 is TGTGCCTCGCTCCCGGGACATATGAACACCGGGGAGCTGTTTTTT.

CDR3 in DNA: TGTGCCAGCAGCAAAGGAGGACGGCTGAGGAGCTCCTACGAGCAGTACGTC. Protein sequence: CASSKGGRLRSSYEQYV. The V gene is TRBV21-1, the J gene TRBJ2-7. TRBV21-1 constitutes a pseudogene. The CDR3 spans 17 residues.

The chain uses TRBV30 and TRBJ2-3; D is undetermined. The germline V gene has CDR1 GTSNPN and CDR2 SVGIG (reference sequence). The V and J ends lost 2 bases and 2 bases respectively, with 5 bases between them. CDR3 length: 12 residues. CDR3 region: CAWSYLTDTQYF. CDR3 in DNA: TGTGCCTGGAGTTACCTCACAGATACGCAGTATTTT.

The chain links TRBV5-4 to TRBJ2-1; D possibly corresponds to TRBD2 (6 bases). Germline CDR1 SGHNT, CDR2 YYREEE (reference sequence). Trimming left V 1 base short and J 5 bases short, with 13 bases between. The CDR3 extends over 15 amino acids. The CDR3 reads CASSLRRELDNEQFF. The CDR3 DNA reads TGTGCCAGCAGCTTGCGGAGGGAACTAGACAATGAGCAGTTCTTC.

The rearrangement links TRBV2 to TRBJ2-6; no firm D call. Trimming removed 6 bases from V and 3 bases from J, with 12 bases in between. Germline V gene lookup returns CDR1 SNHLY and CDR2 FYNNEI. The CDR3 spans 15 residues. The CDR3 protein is CASRVGMSGANVLTF. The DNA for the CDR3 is TGTGCCAGCAGGGTAGGAATGAGTGGGGCCAACGTCCTGACTTTC.

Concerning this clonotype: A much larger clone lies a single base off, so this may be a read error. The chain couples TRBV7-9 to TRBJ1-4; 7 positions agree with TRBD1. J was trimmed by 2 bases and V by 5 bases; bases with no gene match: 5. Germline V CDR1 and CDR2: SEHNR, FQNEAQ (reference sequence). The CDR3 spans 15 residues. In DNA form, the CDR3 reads TGTGCCAGCAGCCCCGGGACAGTGACTAATGAAAAACTGTTTTTT. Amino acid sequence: CASSPGTVTNEKLFF.

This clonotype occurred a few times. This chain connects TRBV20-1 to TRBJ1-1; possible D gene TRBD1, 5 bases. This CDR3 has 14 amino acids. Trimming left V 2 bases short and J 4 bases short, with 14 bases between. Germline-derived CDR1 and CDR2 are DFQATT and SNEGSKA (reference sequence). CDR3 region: CSARSLGRGTEAFF. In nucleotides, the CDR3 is TGCAGTGCTAGAAGCTTGGGGAGGGGCACTGAAGCTTTCTTT.

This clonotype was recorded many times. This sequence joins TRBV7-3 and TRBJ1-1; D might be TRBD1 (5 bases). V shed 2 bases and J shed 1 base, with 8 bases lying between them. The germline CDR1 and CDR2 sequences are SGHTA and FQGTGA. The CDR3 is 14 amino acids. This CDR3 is CASSLGGKNTEAFF. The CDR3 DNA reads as TGTGCCAGCAGCTTAGGGGGGAAGAACACTGAAGCTTTCTTT.

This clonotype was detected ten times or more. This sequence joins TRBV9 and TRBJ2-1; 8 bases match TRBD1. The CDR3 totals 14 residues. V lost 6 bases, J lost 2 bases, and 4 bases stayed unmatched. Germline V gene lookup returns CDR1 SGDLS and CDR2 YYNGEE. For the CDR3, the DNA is TGTGCCAGCACCCCACAGGGGGCCTACAATGAGCAGTTCTTC. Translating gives CASTPQGAYNEQFF.

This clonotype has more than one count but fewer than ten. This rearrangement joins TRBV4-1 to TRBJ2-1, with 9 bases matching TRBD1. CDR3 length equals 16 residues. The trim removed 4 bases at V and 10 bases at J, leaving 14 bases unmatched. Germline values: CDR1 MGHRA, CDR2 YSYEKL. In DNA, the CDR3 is TGCGCCAGCAGCCTGGGACAGGGTACCGGCGGGGACGAGCAGTTCTTC. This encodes CASSLGQGTGGDEQFF.

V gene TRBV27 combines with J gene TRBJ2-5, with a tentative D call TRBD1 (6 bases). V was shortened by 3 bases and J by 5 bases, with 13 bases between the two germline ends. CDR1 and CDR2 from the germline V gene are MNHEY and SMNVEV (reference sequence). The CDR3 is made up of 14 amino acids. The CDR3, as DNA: TGTGCCAGCAGTTTCGTGGGGGCCTGGGAGACCCAGTACTTC. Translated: CASSFVGAWETQYF.

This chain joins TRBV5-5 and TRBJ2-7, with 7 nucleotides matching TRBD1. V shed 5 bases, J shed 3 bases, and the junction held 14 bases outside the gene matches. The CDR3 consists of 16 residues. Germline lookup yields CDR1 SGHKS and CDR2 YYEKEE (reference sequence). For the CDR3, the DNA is TGTGCCAGCAGGACTCTGGACAGGCCCTGGATCTACGAGCAGTACGTC. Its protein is CASRTLDRPWIYEQYV.

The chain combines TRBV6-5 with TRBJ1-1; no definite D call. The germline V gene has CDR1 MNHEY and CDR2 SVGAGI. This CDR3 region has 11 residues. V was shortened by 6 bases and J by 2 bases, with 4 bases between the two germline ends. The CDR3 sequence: CASSHNTEAFF. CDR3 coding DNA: TGTGCCAGCAGCCATAACACTGAAGCTTTCTTT.

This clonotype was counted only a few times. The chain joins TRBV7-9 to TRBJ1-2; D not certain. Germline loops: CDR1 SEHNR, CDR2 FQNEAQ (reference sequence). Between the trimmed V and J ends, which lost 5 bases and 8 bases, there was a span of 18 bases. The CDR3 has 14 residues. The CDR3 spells CASSPSGEPRGYTF. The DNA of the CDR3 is TGTGCCAGCAGCCCCAGTGGGGAGCCGCGCGGCTACACCTTC. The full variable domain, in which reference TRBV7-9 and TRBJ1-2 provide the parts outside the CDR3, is DTGVSQNPRHKITKRGQNVTFRCDPISEHNRLYWYRQTLGQGPEFLTYFQNEAQLEKSRLLSDRFSAERPKGSFSTLEIQRTEQGDSAMYLCASSPSGEPRGYTFGSGTRLTVV.

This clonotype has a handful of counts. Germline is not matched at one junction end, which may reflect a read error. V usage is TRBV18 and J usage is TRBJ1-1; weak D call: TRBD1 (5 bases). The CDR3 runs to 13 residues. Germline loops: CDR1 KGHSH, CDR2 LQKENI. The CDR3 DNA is TGTGCCAGCTCAACGGGGTCGGGGACTGAAGTTTTCTTT. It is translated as CASSTGSGTEVFF.

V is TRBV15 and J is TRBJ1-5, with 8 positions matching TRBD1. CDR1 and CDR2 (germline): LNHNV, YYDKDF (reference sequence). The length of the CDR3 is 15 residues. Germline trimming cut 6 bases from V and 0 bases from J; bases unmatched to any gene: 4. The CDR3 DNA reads TGTGCCACCAGGGGACAGGAATCTAGCAATCAGCCCCAGCATTTT. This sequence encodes CATRGQESSNQPQHF. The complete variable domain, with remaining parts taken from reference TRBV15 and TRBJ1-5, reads DAMVIQNPRYQVTQFGKPVTLSCSQTLNHNVMYWYQQKSSQAPKLLFHYYDKDFNNEADTPDNFQSRRPNTSFCFLDIRSPGLGDTAMYLCATRGQESSNQPQHFGDGTRLSIL.

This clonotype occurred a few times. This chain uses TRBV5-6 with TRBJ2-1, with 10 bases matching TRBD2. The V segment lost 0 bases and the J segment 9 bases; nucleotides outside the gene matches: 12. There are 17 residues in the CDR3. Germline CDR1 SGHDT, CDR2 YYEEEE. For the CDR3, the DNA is TGTGCCAGCAGCTTGGGGGAACTAGCGGGGTCTCAAGGTGAGCAGTTCTTC. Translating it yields CASSLGELAGSQGEQFF.

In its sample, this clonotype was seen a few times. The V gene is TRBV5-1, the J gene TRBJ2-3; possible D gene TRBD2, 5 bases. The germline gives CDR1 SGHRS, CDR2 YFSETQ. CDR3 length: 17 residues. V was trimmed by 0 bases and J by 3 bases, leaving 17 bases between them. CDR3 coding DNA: TGCGCCAGCAGCTTGGCCCGGGGTACGGGTATTACAGATACGCAGTATTTT. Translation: CASSLARGTGITDTQYF.

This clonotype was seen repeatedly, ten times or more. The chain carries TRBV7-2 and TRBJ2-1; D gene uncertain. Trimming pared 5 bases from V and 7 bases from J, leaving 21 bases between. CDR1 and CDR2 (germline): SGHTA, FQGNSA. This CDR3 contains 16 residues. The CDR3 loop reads CASSTVGDPTMNEQFF. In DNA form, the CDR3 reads TGTGCCAGCAGCACGGTTGGGGATCCGACCATGAATGAGCAGTTCTTC.

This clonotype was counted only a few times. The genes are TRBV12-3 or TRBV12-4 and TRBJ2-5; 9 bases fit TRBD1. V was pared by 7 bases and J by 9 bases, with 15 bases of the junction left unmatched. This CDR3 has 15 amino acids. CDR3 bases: TGTGCCAGCAAGGGTATCCGACAGGGGGGTTTCGCCCAGTACTTC. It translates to CASKGIRQGGFAQYF.